Listed below are T cell receptor beta chains from one sample, sequenced in a study of CD8 T cells in ankylosing spondylitis. TCRdb itself ran the 5' RACE reads through MiXCR, one entry per CDR3 protein. The sample gives around 130,000 distinct CDR3 sequences, 9.3% of which show up once; approximately 3.3% is in the top ten. Sequenced: blood, either unsorted or a sorted T cell fraction (not recorded which). These receptors all come from a male donor with ankylosing spondylitis or in good health (not recorded which). CDR3s include the opening cysteine and the closing phenylalanine or tryptophan. A D gene is named only where the DNA matches it firmly. A row's size may be missing; if present it is once, few, many or a size class.

TRBD2	many	TRBV6-5	TRBJ2-1	TGTGCCAGCAGTTGGGGGACTACTTCGTACAATGAGCAGTTCTTC	CASSWGTTSYNEQFF
NA	few	TRBV5-1	TRBJ2-2	TGCGCCAGCAGCTTGAACCCAGGGAGCCCTGACACCGGGGAGCTGTTTTTT	CASSLNPGSPDTGELFF
TRBD1	many	TRBV29-1	TRBJ2-5	TGCAGCGCCCTAGACAGGGTTGAGGAGACCCAGTACTTC	CSALDRVEETQYF
NA	many	TRBV29-1	TRBJ1-2	TGCAGCGTCGGGGCCGGCAGGGACTATGGCTACACCTTC	CSVGAGRDYGYTF
TRBD2	medium-sized	TRBV4-3	TRBJ2-7	TGCGCCAGCAGCCAAGCCGGTGCGGGAGAAGTCCCCTACGAGCAGTACTTC	CASSQAGAGEVPYEQYF
NA	many	TRBV5-1	TRBJ2-2	TGCGCCAGTTCGCCCTACGACCCTTTTGGGGAGCTGTTTTTT	CASSPYDPFGELFF
NA	NA	TRBV7-2	TRBJ2-6	TGTGCCAGCAGAAAGCCAGGGTTTTCTGGGGCCAACGTCCTGACTTTC	CASRKPGFSGANVLTF
TRBD2	many	TRBV14	TRBJ2-1	TGTGCCAGCAGCCAAGTTTTTAAGCGGGGCTCCTACAATGAGCAGTTCTTC	CASSQVFKRGSYNEQFF
NA	NA	TRBV11-2	TRBJ2-1	TGTGCCAGCAGCTTAGCGGGGGATCTCAATGAGCAGTTCTTC	CASSLAGDLNEQFF
TRBD2	many	TRBV4-2	TRBJ2-1	TGTGCCAGCAGCCAGGGGGCTAGCGGGAGTTCCGGTAATGAGCAGTTCTTC	CASSQGASGSSGNEQFF
TRBD2	many	TRBV4-3	TRBJ2-2	TGCGCCAGCAGCGAGGAACTAGCGCCGACCGGGGAGCTGTTTTTT	CASSEELAPTGELFF
NA	many	TRBV7-2	TRBJ2-2	TGTGCCAGCAGCTTACCGAACACCGGGGAGCTGTTTTTT	CASSLPNTGELFF
NA	many	TRBV12-3/TRBV12-4	TRBJ1-4	TGTGCCAGCAGTTTCGGCAGTAATGAAAAACTGTTTTTT	CASSFGSNEKLFF
TRBD2	NA	TRBV5-1	TRBJ2-1	TGCGCCAGCAGCTTGCTCGCGGGAGGTAAGGTCAATGAGCAGTTCTTC	CASSLLAGGKVNEQFF